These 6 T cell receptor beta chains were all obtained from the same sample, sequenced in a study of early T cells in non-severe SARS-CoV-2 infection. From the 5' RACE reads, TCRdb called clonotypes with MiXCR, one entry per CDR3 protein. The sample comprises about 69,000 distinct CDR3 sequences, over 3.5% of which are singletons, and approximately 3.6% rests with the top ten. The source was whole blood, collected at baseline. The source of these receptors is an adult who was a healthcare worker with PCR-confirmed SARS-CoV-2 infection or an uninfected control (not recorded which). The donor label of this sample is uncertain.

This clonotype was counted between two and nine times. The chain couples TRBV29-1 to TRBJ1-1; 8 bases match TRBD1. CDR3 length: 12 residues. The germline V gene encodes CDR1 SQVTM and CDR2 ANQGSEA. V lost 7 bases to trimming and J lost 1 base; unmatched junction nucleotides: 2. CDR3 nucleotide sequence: TGCAGCGCCGGACAGGGGAACACTGAAGCTTTCTTT. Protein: CSAGQGNTEAFF.

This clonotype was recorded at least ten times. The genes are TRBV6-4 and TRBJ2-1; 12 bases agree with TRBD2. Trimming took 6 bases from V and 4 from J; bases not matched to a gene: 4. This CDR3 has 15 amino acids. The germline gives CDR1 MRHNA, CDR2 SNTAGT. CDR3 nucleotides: TGTGCCAGCAGGTCTAGCGGGGGGGAATACAATGAGCAGTTCTTC. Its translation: CASRSSGGEYNEQFF.

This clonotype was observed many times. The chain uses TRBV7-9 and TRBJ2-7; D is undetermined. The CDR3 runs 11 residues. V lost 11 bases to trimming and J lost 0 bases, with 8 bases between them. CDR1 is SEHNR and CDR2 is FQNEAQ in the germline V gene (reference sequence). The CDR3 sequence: CALEVSYEQYF. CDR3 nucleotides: TGTGCCTTAGAGGTCTCCTACGAGCAGTACTTC.

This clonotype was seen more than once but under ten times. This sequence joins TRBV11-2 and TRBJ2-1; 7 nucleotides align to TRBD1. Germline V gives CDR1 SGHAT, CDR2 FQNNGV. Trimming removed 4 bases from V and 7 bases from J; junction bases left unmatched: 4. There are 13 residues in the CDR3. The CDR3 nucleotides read TGTGCCAGCAGCTCAACAGGGGTAAATGAGCAGTTCTTC. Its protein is CASSSTGVNEQFF.

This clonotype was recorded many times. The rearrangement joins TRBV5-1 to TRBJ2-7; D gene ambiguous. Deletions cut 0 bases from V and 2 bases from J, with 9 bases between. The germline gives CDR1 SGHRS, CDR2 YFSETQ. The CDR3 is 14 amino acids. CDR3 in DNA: TGCGCCAGCAGCTTGGCCGTCAACGCCTACGAGCAGTACTTC. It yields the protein CASSLAVNAYEQYF.

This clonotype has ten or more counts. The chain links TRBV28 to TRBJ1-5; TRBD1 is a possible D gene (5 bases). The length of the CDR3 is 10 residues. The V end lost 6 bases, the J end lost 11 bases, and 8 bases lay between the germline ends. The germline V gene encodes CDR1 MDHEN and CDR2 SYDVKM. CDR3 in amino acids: CASRNRSQHF. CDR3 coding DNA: TGTGCCAGCAGAAACAGGTCCCAGCATTTT. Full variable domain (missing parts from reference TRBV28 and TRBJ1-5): DVKVTQSSRYLVKRTGEKVFLECVQDMDHENMFWYRQDPGLGLRLIYFSYDVKMKEKGDIPEGYSVSREKKERFSLILESASTNQTSMYLCASRNRSQHFGDGTRLSIL.